The rows below give T cell receptor beta chains drawn from one sample of a study of naive and memory T cell subsets. Via MiXCR, TCRdb re-called the UMI-ligation and nested PCR reads, giving one row per CDR3 protein. The profile shows about 120,000 distinct CDR3 sequences, 36% of them singletons. What was sequenced was central memory CD4+ T cells from blood. Receptors originate from a human donor in good health. Both conserved end residues are part of each CDR3.

V,J,CDR3
TRBV2,TRBJ2-7,CASSGHRFSYEQYF
TRBV2,TRBJ2-7,CASEASGGSYEQYF
TRBV28,TRBJ2-4,CASRPAPGLGKNIQYF
TRBV6-5,TRBJ2-4,CASSYRRPGDLKNIQYF
TRBV18,TRBJ2-5,CASSLTRTEETQYF
TRBV11-2,TRBJ2-4,CASSLHGDIQYF
TRBV7-4,TRBJ2-7,CASSLFAGHSYEQYF
TRBV11-2,TRBJ2-2,CASSLVAGSTGELFF
TRBV9,TRBJ2-1,CASSQIFPIAGRNEQFF
TRBV3-1,TRBJ2-7,CASSRASSYEQYF
TRBV29-1,TRBJ2-7,CSVENPNRLAGGMRQYF
TRBV15,TRBJ1-6,CATSRDRQGTSPLHF
TRBV15,TRBJ2-1,CATSRDPRDSGRPYNEQFF
TRBV30,TRBJ1-5,CASSWRYSNQPQHF
TRBV2,TRBJ2-6,CASTLTGAGANVLTF
TRBV7-9,TRBJ1-2,CASSPTGHGYTF
TRBV28,TRBJ2-2,CASSPDRFANTGELFF
TRBV11-2,TRBJ2-1,CASSLGSSQIFSYNEQFF
TRBV11-3,TRBJ2-1,CASSLSFAGEQFF
TRBV20-1,TRBJ2-1,CSARGGGTGEQFF
TRBV7-9,TRBJ1-1,CASSRGSAEAFF
TRBV20-1,TRBJ2-5,CSARDVFRTTREETQYF
TRBV29-1,TRBJ1-5,CSVDPQYNQPQHF
TRBV20-1,TRBJ2-7,CSARGRDSRSYEQYF
TRBV20-1,TRBJ2-1,CSAHHLAGGENEQFF
TRBV5-1,TRBJ1-2,CASSWTGENGYTF
TRBV5-6,TRBJ1-3,CASSSAGSGNTIYF
TRBV7-9,TRBJ2-1,CASSLLGEQFF
TRBV6-1,TRBJ2-7,CASSSDLYEQYF
TRBV5-1,TRBJ2-1,CASSLGTVNEQFF